The source of this T cell receptor beta chain is a study of Tregs in tolerant kidney transplant recipients. Notes on the study in general: No direct test of biological reproducibility was done here. Activated donor B cell expansion appeared to reveal the most relevant donor-specific TCRbeta repertoire. Findings come from small patient numbers and require larger validation.

Here immunoSEQ multiplex PCR was the method, and the copy in TCRdb shows in-frame clones only, minus some. The ten top clones account for approximately 3.5%, within a sample of some 15,000 clones. Concerning this clone itself: Its antigen is unknown. Read sequence stops 3 residues before the CDR3 end, and the germline J gene provides the missing end.

Related graft donors supplied nonmyeloablative bone marrow transplants, and mixed chimerism was transient. Thawed PBMCs were FACS-sorted into unstimulated CD4+CD25+CD127- regulatory T cells, CD4+CD25- non-regulatory cells, CD4 and CD8 cells. V was pared by 1 base and J by 6 bases, with 16 bases between. The CDR3 runs to 15 residues. CDR1 is SGHNT and CDR2 is YYREEE in the germline V gene (reference sequence). The genes are TRBV5-4 and TRBJ1-2, with D possibly being TRBD1 (5 bases). The sequencing here drew on CD4+ T cells from blood (PBMCs), taken 12 months after the transplant. The clonotype was recovered from a human patient who received a combined kidney and bone marrow transplant. Some T cells may be the graft donor's. CDR3 sequence reads: CASSLSTSAGNGYTF. The CDR3 bases that were read are TGTGCCAGCAGCTTGAGTACTTCGGCAGGGAATGGC.